This T cell receptor beta chain was identified in a study of T cell responses to AZD1222 COVID-19 vaccine. Sequencing was performed with immunoSEQ multiplex PCR; in TCRdb, only in-frame clones are kept and a portion is missing. Among tens of thousands of clones, 80% to 90% were seen once, and the ten largest hold approximately 30%. Pooled together were second doses at about 4 or about 12 weeks. Trimming took off 4 bases at V and 1 base at J, with 17 bases between the two ends. This CDR3 is 16 amino acids long. CDR1 is MNHEY and CDR2 is SMNVEV in the germline V gene (reference sequence). Specimen: peripheral blood, collected 28 days after the second AZD1222 dose. This clonotype originated in an adult who received the AZD1222 COVID-19 vaccine. This chain connects TRBV27 to TRBJ2-7, with TRBD2 as a possible D gene (6 bases). In DNA, the CDR3 is TGTGCCAGCAGTTCCCCCGCTAGCGACGTTTCCTACGAGCAGTACTTC. Its translation: CASSSPASDVSYEQYF.